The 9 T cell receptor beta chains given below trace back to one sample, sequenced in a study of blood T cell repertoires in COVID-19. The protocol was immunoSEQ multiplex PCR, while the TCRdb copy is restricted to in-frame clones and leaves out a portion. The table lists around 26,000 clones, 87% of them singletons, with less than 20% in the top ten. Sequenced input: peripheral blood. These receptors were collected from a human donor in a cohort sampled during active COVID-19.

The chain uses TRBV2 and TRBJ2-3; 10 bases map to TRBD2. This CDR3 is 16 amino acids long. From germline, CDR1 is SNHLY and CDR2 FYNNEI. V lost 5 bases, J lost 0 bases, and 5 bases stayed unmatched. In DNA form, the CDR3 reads TGTGCCAGCAGTCCTAGCGGGGGACTAAGCACAGATACGCAGTATTTT. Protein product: CASSPSGGLSTDTQYF. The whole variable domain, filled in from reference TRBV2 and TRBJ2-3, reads EPEVTQTPSHQVTQMGQEVILRCVPISNHLYFYWYRQILGQKVEFLVSFYNNEISEKSEIFDDQFSVERPDGSNFTLKIRSTKLEDSAMYFCASSPSGGLSTDTQYFGPGTRLTVL.

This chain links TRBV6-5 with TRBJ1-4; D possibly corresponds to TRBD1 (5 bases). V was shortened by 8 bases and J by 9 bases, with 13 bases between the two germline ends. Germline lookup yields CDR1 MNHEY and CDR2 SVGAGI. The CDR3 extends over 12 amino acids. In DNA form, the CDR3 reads TGTGCCAGCGCCCCCCCAGGGAAAAAACTGTTTTTT. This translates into CASAPPGKKLFF.

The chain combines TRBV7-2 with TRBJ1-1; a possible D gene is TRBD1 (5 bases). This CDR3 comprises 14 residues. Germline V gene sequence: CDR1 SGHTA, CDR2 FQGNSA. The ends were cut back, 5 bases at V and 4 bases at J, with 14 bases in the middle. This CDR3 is CASSRLGGTTEAFF. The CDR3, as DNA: TGTGCCAGCAGCCGGTTGGGGGGGACCACTGAAGCTTTCTTT.

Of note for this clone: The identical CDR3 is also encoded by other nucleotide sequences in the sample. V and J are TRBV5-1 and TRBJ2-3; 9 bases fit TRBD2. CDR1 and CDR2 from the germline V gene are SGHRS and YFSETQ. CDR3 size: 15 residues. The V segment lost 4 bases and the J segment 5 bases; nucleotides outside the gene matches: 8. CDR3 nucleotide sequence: TGCGCCAGCAGCCCGGGGCGGGGGGGGGAAGATACGCAGTATTTT. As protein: CASSPGRGGEDTQYF.

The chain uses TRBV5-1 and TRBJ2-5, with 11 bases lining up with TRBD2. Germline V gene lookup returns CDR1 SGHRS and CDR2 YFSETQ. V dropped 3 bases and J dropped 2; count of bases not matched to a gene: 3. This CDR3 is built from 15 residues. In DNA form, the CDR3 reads TGCGCCAGCAGCTCCGGGACTAGCGGACAAGAGACCCAGTACTTC. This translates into CASSSGTSGQETQYF.

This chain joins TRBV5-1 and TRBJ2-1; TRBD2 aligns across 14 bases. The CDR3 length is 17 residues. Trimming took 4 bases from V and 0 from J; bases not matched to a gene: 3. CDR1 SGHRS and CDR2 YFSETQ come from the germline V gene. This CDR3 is CASSQGTSGSSYNEQFF. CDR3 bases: TGCGCCAGCAGCCAGGGGACTAGCGGGAGCTCCTACAATGAGCAGTTCTTC.

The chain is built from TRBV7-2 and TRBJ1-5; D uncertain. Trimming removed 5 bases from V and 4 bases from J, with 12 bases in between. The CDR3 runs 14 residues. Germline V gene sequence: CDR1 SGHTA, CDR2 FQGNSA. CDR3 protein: CASSHRGFNQPQHF. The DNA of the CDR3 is TGTGCCAGCAGCCACCGAGGGTTTAATCAGCCCCAGCATTTT.

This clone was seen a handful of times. In DNA form, the CDR3 reads TGCGCCAGCAGTGAGGAAATGGGACTTAAAGACCGCACCACCATACTAAATCAGCCCCAGCATTTT. Translating it yields CASSEEMGLKDRTTILNQPQHF. The rearrangement uses TRBV10-1 and TRBJ1-5, with D possibly TRBD1 on 5 matching bases. The CDR3 covers 22 residues. Between the trimmed V and J ends, which lost 2 bases and 4 bases, there was a span of 33 bases. Germline V CDR1 and CDR2: WNHNN, SYGVQD (reference sequence).

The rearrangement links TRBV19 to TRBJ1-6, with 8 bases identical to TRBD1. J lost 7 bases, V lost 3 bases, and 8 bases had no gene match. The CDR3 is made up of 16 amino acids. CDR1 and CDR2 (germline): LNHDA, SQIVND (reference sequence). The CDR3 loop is CASSIRRGRENSPLHF. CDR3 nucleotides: TGTGCCAGTAGTATCCGCAGGGGGCGCGAGAATTCACCCCTCCACTTT. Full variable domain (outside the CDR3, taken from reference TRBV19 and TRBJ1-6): DGGITQSPKYLFRKEGQNVTLSCEQNLNHDAMYWYRQDPGQGLRLIYYSQIVNDFQKGDIAEGYSVSREKKESFPLTVTSAQKNPTAFYLCASSIRRGRENSPLHFGNGTRLTVT.